A single sample is the source of the 28 T cell receptor beta chains below, sequenced in a study of cytomegalovirus exposure and HLA in healthy donors. Primers for the PCR totalled 60 Vbeta and 13 Jbeta. Assay: immunoSEQ multiplex PCR; the TCRdb copy retains only in-frame clones and omits some. The sample table includes about 51,000 clones. The sample taken for sequencing was PBMCs. These receptors all stem from a man aged 40-55 years in good health and CMV-seropositive.

The chain carries TRBV9 and TRBJ1-2; D unresolved. V lost 3 bases to trimming and J lost 6 bases, with 21 bases between them. CDR1 and CDR2 from the germline V gene are SGDLS and YYNGEE. The CDR3 is 16 amino acids. The CDR3 protein is CASSEREDPDGDGYTF. As DNA, the CDR3 is TGTGCCAGCAGCGAGAGGGAGGACCCCGACGGGGATGGCTACACCTTC.

The J gene is TRBJ2-4, the V gene TRBV6-5; 7 bases agree with TRBD1. This CDR3 is built from 13 residues. CDR1 and CDR2 from the germline V gene are MNHEY and SVGAGI. The J segment lost 5 bases and the V segment lost 6 bases, leaving 4 bases of the junction unmatched. The CDR3 loop is CASRRQGENIQYF. The DNA of the CDR3 is TGTGCCAGCAGGCGGCAGGGGGAAAACATTCAGTACTTC.

J is TRBJ1-1 and V is TRBV5-1, with D possibly matching TRBD1 (6 bases). The ends were cut back, 4 bases at V and 3 bases at J, with 13 bases in the middle. Germline values: CDR1 SGHRS, CDR2 YFSETQ. CDR3 length: 14 residues. CDR3 sequence: CASSGGGHYTEAFF. As DNA, the CDR3 is TGCGCCAGCAGCGGGGGGGGGCACTACACTGAAGCTTTCTTT.

This chain links TRBV28 with TRBJ2-7, with a tentative D call TRBD2 (6 bases). CDR1 MDHEN and CDR2 SYDVKM come from the germline V gene. The CDR3 contains 11 residues. Trimming took 5 bases from V and 6 from J, leaving 8 bases between them. CDR3 loop: CASSPGGEQYF. CDR3 DNA: TGTGCCAGCAGTCCCGGGGGCGAGCAGTACTTC.

The chain is built from TRBV5-6 and TRBJ1-5, with unresolved D. The CDR3 runs to 15 residues. The V gene's germline CDR1 is SGHDT and CDR2 YYEEEE. Trimming took 4 bases from V and 6 from J, leaving 17 bases between them. The CDR3 nucleotides read TGTGCCAGCAGCGACGCGGGGAGTGGTGGTCAGCCCCAGCATTTT. As protein: CASSDAGSGGQPQHF.

The rearrangement joins TRBV5-1 to TRBJ2-7, with D hard to call. The CDR3 has 12 residues. CDR1 and CDR2 (germline): SGHRS, YFSETQ. Between the trimmed V and J ends, which lost 4 bases and 6 bases, there was a span of 11 bases. CDR3 sequence (DNA): TGCGCCAGCAGCCTCCGCGGAGCCGAGCAGTACTTC. Translation: CASSLRGAEQYF.

The rearrangement joins TRBV6-1 to TRBJ1-5, with D maybe TRBD1 (6 bases). There are 17 residues in the CDR3. Germline assignment: CDR1 MNHNS and CDR2 SASEGT. The ends were cut back, 4 bases at V and 4 bases at J, with 20 bases in the middle. CDR3 DNA: TGTGCCAGCAGTGCGGCCTCCACGGGGGGCGGTAATCAGCCCCAGCATTTT. This encodes CASSAASTGGGNQPQHF.

The rearrangement links TRBV29-1 to TRBJ2-5; TRBD1 might be the D (6 bases). The V end was cut by 7 bases, the J end by 1 base, with 13 bases between. The CDR3 is made up of 13 amino acids. Germline loops: CDR1 SQVTM, CDR2 ANQGSEA. The CDR3 bases are TGCAGCGCCCGAGACAGGACCCAAGAGACCCAGTACTTC. It is translated as CSARDRTQETQYF.

The chain uses TRBV15 and TRBJ1-1; D gene unclear. With 0 bases removed from V and 1 base from J, the gap between germline ends came to 9 bases. The CDR3 has 15 residues. Germline values: CDR1 LNHNV, CDR2 YYDKDF (reference sequence). CDR3 loop: CATSRDRGQNTEAFF. The DNA of the CDR3 is TGTGCCACCAGCAGAGATCGGGGTCAGAACACTGAAGCTTTCTTT.

V is TRBV2 and J is TRBJ2-7, with D possibly TRBD1 on 6 matching bases. Per germline, CDR1 SNHLY and CDR2 FYNNEI. This CDR3 region has 17 residues. V shed 3 bases and J shed 1 base, with 19 bases lying between them. CDR3 coding DNA: TGTGCCAGCAGTGACGGGACAACGGGAATTATTTCCTACGAGCAGTACTTC. Its translation is CASSDGTTGIISYEQYF.

The gene calls are TRBV2 and TRBJ1-2; 7 positions agree with TRBD1. V shed 6 bases and J 13 bases; nucleotides not matched to a gene: 5. This CDR3 contains 10 residues. The germline V gene has CDR1 SNHLY and CDR2 FYNNEI. The DNA for the CDR3 is TGTGCCAGCAGCGCTGACAGGGCCACCTTC. This gives the protein CASSADRATF.

This chain links TRBV7-2 with TRBJ2-5, with D possibly being TRBD1 (6 bases). TRBJ2-7 matches the DNA end more closely, so the J call is doubtful. There are 16 residues in the CDR3. The germline V gene has CDR1 SGHTA and CDR2 FQGNSA. The CDR3 sequence: CASSLSSDRHRYEQYF. Written as DNA, the CDR3 is TGTGCCAGCAGCTTGTCCTCCGACAGGCACCGATACGAGCAGTACTTC.

V usage is TRBV6-6 and J usage is TRBJ1-3; no reliable D call. Germline lookup yields CDR1 MNHNY and CDR2 SVGAGI (reference sequence). Trimming shortened V by 7 bases and J by 1 base, and 11 bases separated the two germline ends. This CDR3 has 14 residues. The CDR3 sequence is CASMAVLSGNTIYF. The CDR3 DNA reads as TGTGCCAGCATGGCAGTCCTTTCTGGAAACACCATATATTTT.

The V gene is TRBV4-3, the J gene TRBJ2-6; 8 nucleotides line up with TRBD2. The CDR3 spans 19 residues. Germline V gene sequence: CDR1 LGHNA, CDR2 YSLEER. The V segment lost 0 bases and the J segment 0 bases; nucleotides outside the gene matches: 7. Here the CDR3 reads CASSQDLPGGDSGANVLTF. The CDR3 DNA is TGCGCCAGCAGCCAAGATCTCCCCGGGGGGGACTCTGGGGCCAACGTCCTGACTTTC.

The rearrangement links TRBV2 to TRBJ2-3; D is unresolved. The germline V gene has CDR1 SNHLY and CDR2 FYNNEI. Trimming removed 1 base from V and 2 bases from J, with 7 bases in between. CDR3 length: 14 amino acids. The CDR3 protein is CASSEERFTDTQYF. CDR3 nucleotide sequence: TGTGCCAGCAGTGAAGAGAGGTTCACAGATACGCAGTATTTT.

This chain joins TRBV6-1 and TRBJ1-1, with D uncertain. Germline V CDR1 and CDR2: MNHNS, SASEGT. The CDR3 runs to 14 residues. Trimming removed 2 bases at V and 2 bases at J, with 9 bases between. CDR3 DNA sequence: TGTGCCAGCAGTGAATCGAACAGTAACACTGAAGCTTTCTTT. Translating gives CASSESNSNTEAFF.

The genes are TRBV19 and TRBJ2-3; 14 positions match TRBD2. Germline CDR1 LNHDA, CDR2 SQIVND (reference sequence). The junction had 1 base not matched to a gene; V was cut back by 5 bases and J by 3 bases. The CDR3 runs 15 residues. CDR3 sequence (DNA): TGTGCCAGTAGTTGGACTAGCGGGAGGACAGATACGCAGTATTTT. It translates to CASSWTSGRTDTQYF.

The rearrangement links TRBV30 to TRBJ1-4, with TRBD1 identical over 9 bases. There are 14 residues in the CDR3. Germline V lookup: CDR1 GTSNPN, CDR2 SVGIG (reference sequence). The ends lost 6 bases at V and 8 bases at J; junction bases unmatched: 10. CDR3 protein: CACPFGTGQEKLFF. The CDR3 DNA follows: TGTGCCTGCCCATTCGGGACAGGGCAAGAAAAACTGTTTTTT.

This chain joins TRBV6-1 and TRBJ2-1, with 11 bases aligning to TRBD2. The CDR3 contains 16 residues. V lost 4 bases, J lost 8 bases, and 10 bases stayed unmatched. Germline CDR1 is MNHNS and CDR2 is SASEGT. This chain's CDR3 is CASSATLAGEEDEQFF. Written as DNA, the CDR3 is TGTGCCAGCAGTGCCACACTAGCGGGAGAGGAGGATGAGCAGTTCTTC.

The V gene is TRBV10-2, the J gene TRBJ2-7; a weak D match, TRBD2 (5 bases). V was cut by 7 bases and J by 2 bases, with 12 bases left in between. Germline V gene data show CDR1 as WSHSY and CDR2 as SAAADI. The CDR3 spans 13 residues. CDR3 coding DNA: TGCGCCAGCATGGGAGACTCCACCTACGAGCAGTACTTC. Residues: CASMGDSTYEQYF.

The chain couples TRBV29-1 to TRBJ2-3, with 9 bases aligning to TRBD1. The CDR3 is 15 amino acids. V was clipped by 6 bases and J by 1 base; unmatched bases: 8. In germline, CDR1 is SQVTM, CDR2 ANQGSEA. The CDR3 protein is CSVRQGGFGTDTQYF. CDR3 bases: TGCAGCGTCCGACAGGGGGGTTTTGGCACAGATACGCAGTATTTT.

The genes are TRBV28 and TRBJ2-7, with a weak D call TRBD1 (6 bases). Germline V lookup: CDR1 MDHEN, CDR2 SYDVKM. CDR3 size: 16 residues. The V end was cut by 3 bases, the J end by 3 bases, with 18 bases between. CDR3 amino acids: CASSFPTQGSRYEQYF. The CDR3 DNA reads TGTGCCAGCAGTTTTCCGACCCAGGGGTCCCGCTACGAGCAGTACTTC. The full variable domain, in which reference TRBV28 and TRBJ2-7 provide the parts outside the CDR3, is DVKVTQSSRYLVKRTGEKVFLECVQDMDHENMFWYRQDPGLGLRLIYFSYDVKMKEKGDIPEGYSVSREKKERFSLILESASTNQTSMYLCASSFPTQGSRYEQYFGPGTRLTVT.

J is TRBJ2-7 and V is TRBV30; 7 bases line up with TRBD1. The trim removed 3 bases at V and 11 bases at J, leaving 19 bases unmatched. The CDR3 length is 15 residues. CDR1 is GTSNPN and CDR2 is SVGIG in the germline V gene (reference sequence). The CDR3 nucleotides read TGTGCCTGGAGACGGGTGACAGGGTTGAGTGCAGGGGAGTACTTC. Its translation is CAWRRVTGLSAGEYF.

The gene calls are TRBV10-2 and TRBJ2-2; D gene ambiguous. V was trimmed by 3 bases and J by 4 bases, leaving 9 bases between them. Germline V lookup: CDR1 WSHSY, CDR2 SAAADI. The CDR3 length is 14 residues. This CDR3 is CASSEAVPTGELFF. CDR3 in DNA: TGCGCCAGCAGTGAAGCCGTCCCCACCGGGGAGCTGTTTTTT.

The chain carries TRBV28 and TRBJ1-5, with D unclear. V lost 2 bases, J lost 5 bases, and 7 bases lay in between. There are 13 residues in the CDR3. Germline V gene sequence: CDR1 MDHEN, CDR2 SYDVKM. The CDR3 nucleotides are TGTGCCAGCAGTTTACCAAACTATCAGCCCCAGCATTTT. Protein: CASSLPNYQPQHF.

The genes are TRBV5-1 and TRBJ2-1; 10 bases align to TRBD2. CDR1 is SGHRS, CDR2 YFSETQ, per germline. Trimming at V came to 0 bases and at J to 10 bases, leaving 10 bases not matched to a gene. This CDR3 spans 16 amino acids. CDR3 protein: CASSLGLAGVWEEQFF. As DNA, the CDR3 is TGCGCCAGCAGCTTGGGTCTAGCGGGAGTCTGGGAGGAGCAGTTCTTC.

The CDR3 protein is CASSPQGTGIYEQYF. The CDR3 DNA is TGTGCCAGCTCACCACAAGGGACTGGAATCTACGAGCAGTACTTC. The chain is built from TRBV18 and TRBJ2-5, with TRBD2 as a possible D gene (6 bases). The J call is in doubt because the DNA end fits TRBJ2-7 better. The CDR3 totals 15 residues. Germline-derived CDR1 and CDR2 are KGHSH and LQKENI.

This chain connects TRBV10-3 to TRBJ1-5; 9 bases are shared with TRBD1. Unmatched junction bases numbered 8, after V lost 10 bases and J lost 7 bases. Looked up from germline, CDR1 is ENHRY and CDR2 is SYGVKD. CDR3 length equals 13 residues. CDR3 sequence: CATVQDRGQPQHF. The CDR3 nucleotides are TGTGCCACCGTCCAGGACAGGGGCCAGCCCCAGCATTTT.